This TCR beta chain was sequenced during a study of human T cells and chemical hapten exposure. Using its own MiXCR run on the RACE reads, TCRdb lists one record per CDR3 protein. The sample consists of some 180,000 distinct CDR3 sequences, about 20% of them appearing once. Time point meaning: patch test 1, 2 weeks after DPC sensitization. The treatment: therapeutic diphenylcyclopropenone sensitization with weekly scalp DPC. This material consisted of whole blood, taken in connection with sensitization to the hapten diphenylcyclopropenone (DPC). This TCR came from a woman in her forties or fifties with alopecia areata. Some clones in this sample may be carry-over from other donors' samples.

CDR3 in DNA: TGTGCCAGCAAACGGTCCGGGACAGGGGCCCTATCTTATGGCTACACCTTC. Protein product: CASKRSGTGALSYGYTF. This sequence joins TRBV2 and TRBJ1-2, with 10 bases lining up with TRBD1. V was pared by 7 bases and J by 5 bases, with 16 bases of the junction left unmatched. The CDR3 extends over 17 amino acids. The V gene's germline CDR1 is SNHLY and CDR2 FYNNEI.